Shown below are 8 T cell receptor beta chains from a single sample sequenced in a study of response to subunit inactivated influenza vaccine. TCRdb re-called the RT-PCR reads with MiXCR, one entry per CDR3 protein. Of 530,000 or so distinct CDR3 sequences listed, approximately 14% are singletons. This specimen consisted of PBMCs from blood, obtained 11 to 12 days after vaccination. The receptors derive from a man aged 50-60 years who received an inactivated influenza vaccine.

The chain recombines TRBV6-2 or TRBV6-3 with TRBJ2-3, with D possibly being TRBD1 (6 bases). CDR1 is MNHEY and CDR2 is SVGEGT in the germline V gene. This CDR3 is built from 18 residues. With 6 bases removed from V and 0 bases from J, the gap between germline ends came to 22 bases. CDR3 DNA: TGTGCCAGCAGGACCGGAAGACCAGGGGTGCCGAGCACAGATACGCAGTATTTT. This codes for CASRTGRPGVPSTDTQYF.

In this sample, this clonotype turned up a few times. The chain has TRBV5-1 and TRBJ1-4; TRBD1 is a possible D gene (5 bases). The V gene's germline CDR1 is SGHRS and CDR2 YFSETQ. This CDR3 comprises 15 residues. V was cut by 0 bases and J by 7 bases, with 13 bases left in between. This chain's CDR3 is CASSLGGYYAEKLFF. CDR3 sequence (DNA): TGCGCCAGCAGCTTGGGGGGCTATTACGCTGAAAAACTGTTTTTT.

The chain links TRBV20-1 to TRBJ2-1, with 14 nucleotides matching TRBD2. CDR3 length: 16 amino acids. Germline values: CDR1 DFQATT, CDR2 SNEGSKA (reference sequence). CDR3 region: CSAINPGTSGRGEQFF. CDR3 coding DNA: TGCAGCGCGATTAATCCCGGGACTAGCGGGAGAGGGGAGCAGTTCTTC.

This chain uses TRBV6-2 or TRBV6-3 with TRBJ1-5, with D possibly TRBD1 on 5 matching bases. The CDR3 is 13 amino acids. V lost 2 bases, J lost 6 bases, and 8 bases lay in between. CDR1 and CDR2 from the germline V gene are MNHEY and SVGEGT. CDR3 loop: CASSYEGSQPQHF. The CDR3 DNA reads TGTGCCAGCAGTTACGAGGGGAGTCAGCCCCAGCATTTT.

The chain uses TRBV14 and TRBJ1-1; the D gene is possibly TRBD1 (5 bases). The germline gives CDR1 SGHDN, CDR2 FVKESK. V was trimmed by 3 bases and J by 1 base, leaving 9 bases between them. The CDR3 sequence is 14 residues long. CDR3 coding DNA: TGTGCCAGCAGCCATAGAACAGGGAACACTGAAGCTTTCTTT. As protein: CASSHRTGNTEAFF. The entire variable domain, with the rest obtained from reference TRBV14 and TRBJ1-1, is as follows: EAGVTQFPSHSVIEKGQTVTLRCDPISGHDNLYWYRRVMGKEIKFLLHFVKESKQDESGMPNNRFLAERTGGTYSTLKVQPAELEDSGVYFCASSHRTGNTEAFFGQGTRLTVV.

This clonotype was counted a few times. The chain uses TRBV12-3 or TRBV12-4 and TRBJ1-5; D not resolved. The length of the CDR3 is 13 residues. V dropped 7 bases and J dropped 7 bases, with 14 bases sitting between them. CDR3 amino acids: CASTRHVMQPQHF. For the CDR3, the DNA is TGTGCCAGCACAAGGCATGTCATGCAGCCCCAGCATTTT.

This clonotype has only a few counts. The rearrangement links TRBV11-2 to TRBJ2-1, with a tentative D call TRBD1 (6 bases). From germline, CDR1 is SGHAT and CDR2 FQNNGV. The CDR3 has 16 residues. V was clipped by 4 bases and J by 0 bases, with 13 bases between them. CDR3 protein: CASSSLTGTSYNEQFF. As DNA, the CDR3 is TGTGCCAGCAGCTCGCTCACAGGGACCTCCTACAATGAGCAGTTCTTC.

The CDR3 DNA follows: TGTGCCAGCAGGGTTCTTTCCACAGATACGCAGTATTTT. Translation gives CASRVLSTDTQYF. The chain recombines TRBV7-9 with TRBJ2-3; D remains ambiguous. CDR1 is SEHNR, CDR2 FQNEAQ, per germline (reference sequence). CDR3 length equals 13 residues. Trimming cost V 6 bases and J 2 bases, with 9 bases left between them.